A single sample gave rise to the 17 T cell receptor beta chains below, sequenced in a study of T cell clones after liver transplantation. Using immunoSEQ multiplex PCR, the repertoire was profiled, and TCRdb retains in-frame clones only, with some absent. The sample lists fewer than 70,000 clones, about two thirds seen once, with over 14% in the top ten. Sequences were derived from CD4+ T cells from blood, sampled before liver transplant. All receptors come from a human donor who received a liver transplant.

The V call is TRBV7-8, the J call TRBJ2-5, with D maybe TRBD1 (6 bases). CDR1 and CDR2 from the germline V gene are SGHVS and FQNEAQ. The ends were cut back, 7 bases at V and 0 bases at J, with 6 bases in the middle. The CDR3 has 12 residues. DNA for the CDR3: TGTGCCAGCAACAGGGACCAAGAGACCCAGTACTTC. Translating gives CASNRDQETQYF.

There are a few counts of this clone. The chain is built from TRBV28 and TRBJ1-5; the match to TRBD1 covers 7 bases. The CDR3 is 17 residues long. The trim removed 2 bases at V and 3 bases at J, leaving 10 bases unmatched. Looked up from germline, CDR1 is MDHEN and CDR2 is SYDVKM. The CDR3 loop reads CASSLEGARGPNQPQHF. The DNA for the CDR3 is TGTGCCAGCAGTTTAGAGGGGGCCAGGGGACCCAATCAGCCCCAGCATTTT.

CDR3 nucleotides: TGTGCCAGCAACGGGGGGCTTGGCACAGATACGCAGTATTTT. Protein: CASNGGLGTDTQYF. The chain joins TRBV28 to TRBJ2-3, with D maybe TRBD2 (7 bases). V lost 7 bases and J 1 base, leaving 12 bases between the germline ends. This CDR3 spans 14 amino acids. CDR1 is MDHEN and CDR2 is SYDVKM in the germline V gene. Full variable domain (remainder filled in from reference TRBV28 and TRBJ2-3): DVKVTQSSRYLVKRTGEKVFLECVQDMDHENMFWYRQDPGLGLRLIYFSYDVKMKEKGDIPEGYSVSREKKERFSLILESASTNQTSMYLCASNGGLGTDTQYFGPGTRLTVL.

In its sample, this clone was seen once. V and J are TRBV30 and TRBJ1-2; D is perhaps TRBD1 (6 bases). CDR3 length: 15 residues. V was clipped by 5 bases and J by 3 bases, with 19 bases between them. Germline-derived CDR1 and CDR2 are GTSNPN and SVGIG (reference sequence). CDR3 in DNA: TGTGCCTGGGGGAATCACAGGGTGTGGGACTATGGCTACACCTTC. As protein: CAWGNHRVWDYGYTF.

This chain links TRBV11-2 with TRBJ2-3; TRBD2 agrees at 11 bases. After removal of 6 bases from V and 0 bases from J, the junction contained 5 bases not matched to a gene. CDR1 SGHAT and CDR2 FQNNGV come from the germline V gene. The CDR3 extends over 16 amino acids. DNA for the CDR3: TGTGCCAGCAGTCCCCGACTAGCGGGGAGCACAGATACGCAGTATTTT. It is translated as CASSPRLAGSTDTQYF.

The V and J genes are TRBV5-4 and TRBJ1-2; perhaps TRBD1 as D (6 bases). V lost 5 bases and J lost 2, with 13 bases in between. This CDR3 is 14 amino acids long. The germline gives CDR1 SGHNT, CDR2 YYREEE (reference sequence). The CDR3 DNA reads TGTGCCAGCAGTCTGGTGGGGGCGAACTATGGCTACACCTTC. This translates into CASSLVGANYGYTF.

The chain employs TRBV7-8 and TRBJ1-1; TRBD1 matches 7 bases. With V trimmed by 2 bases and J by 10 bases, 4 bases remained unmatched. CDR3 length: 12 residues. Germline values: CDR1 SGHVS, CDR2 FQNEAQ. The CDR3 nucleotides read TGTGCCAGCAGCTTAACAGGGGATCGAGCTTTCTTT. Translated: CASSLTGDRAFF.

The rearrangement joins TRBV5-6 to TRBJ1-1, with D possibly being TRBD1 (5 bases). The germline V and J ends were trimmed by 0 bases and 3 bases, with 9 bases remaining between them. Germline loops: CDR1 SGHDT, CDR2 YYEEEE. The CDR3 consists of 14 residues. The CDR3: CASSLGGRDTEAFF. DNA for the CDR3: TGTGCCAGCAGCTTGGGGGGCAGGGACACTGAAGCTTTCTTT.

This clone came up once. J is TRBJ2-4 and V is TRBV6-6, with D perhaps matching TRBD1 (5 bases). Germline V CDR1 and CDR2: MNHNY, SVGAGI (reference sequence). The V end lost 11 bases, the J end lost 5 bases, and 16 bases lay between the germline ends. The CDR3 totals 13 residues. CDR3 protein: CAAHKGNQNIQYF. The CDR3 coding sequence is TGTGCCGCACACAAGGGGAACCAAAACATTCAGTACTTC.

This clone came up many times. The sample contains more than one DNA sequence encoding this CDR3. The CDR3 DNA sequence: TGTGCCAGCAGTCCTGGCAGCTCCTACGAGCAGTACTTC. Protein: CASSPGSSYEQYF. This chain joins TRBV6-1 and TRBJ2-7, with D uncertain. This CDR3 is 13 amino acids long. Germline V gives CDR1 MNHNS, CDR2 SASEGT. Trimming cost V 5 bases and J 0 bases, with 8 bases left between them.

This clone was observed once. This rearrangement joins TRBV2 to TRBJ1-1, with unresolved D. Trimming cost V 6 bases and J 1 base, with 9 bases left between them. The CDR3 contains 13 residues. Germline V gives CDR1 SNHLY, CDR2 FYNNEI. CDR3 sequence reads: CASRTGENTEAFF. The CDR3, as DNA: TGTGCCAGCAGGACCGGGGAGAACACTGAAGCTTTCTTT. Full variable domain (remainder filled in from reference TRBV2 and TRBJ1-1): EPEVTQTPSHQVTQMGQEVILRCVPISNHLYFYWYRQILGQKVEFLVSFYNNEISEKSEIFDDQFSVERPDGSNFTLKIRSTKLEDSAMYFCASRTGENTEAFFGQGTRLTVV.

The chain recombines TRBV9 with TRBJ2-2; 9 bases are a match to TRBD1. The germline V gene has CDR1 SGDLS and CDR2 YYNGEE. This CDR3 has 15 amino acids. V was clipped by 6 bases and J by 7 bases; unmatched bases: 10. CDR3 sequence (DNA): TGTGCCAGCACCTACACGGGACAGGGCGACGGGGAGCTGTTTTTT. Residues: CASTYTGQGDGELFF.

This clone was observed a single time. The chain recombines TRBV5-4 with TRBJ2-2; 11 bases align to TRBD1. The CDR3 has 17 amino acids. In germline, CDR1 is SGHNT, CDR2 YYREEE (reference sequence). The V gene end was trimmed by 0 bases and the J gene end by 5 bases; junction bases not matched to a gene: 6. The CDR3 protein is CASSLASGTGGTGELFF. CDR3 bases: TGTGCCAGCAGCTTGGCATCCGGGACAGGGGGGACCGGGGAGCTGTTTTTT. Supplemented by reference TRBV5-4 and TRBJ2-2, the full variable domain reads ETGVTQSPTHLIKTRGQQVTLRCSSQSGHNTVSWYQQALGQGPQFIFQYYREEENGRGNFPPRFSGLQFPNYSSELNVNALELDDSALYLCASSLASGTGGTGELFFGEGSRLTVL.

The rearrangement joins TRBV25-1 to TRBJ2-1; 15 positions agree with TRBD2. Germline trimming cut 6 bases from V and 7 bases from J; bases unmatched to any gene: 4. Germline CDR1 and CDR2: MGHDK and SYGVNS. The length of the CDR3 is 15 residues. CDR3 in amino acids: CASRPGLAGGNEQFF. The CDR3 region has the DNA TGTGCCAGCAGACCGGGACTAGCGGGGGGTAATGAGCAGTTCTTC.

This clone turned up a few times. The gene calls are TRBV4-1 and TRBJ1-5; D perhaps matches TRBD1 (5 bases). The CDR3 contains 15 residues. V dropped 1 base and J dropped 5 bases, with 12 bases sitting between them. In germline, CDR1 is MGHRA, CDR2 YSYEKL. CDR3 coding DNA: TGCGCCAGCAGCCAAGTAACAGGCCGGTATCAGCCCCAGCATTTT. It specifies CASSQVTGRYQPQHF.

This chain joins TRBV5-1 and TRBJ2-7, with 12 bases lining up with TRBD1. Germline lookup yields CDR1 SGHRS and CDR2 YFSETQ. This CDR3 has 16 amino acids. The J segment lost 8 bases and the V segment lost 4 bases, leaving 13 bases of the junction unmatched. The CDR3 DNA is TGCGCCAGCAGCGACCCCACCGGGACAGGGGGCGGGAAGCAGTACTTC. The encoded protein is CASSDPTGTGGGKQYF. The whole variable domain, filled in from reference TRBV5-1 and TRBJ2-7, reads KAGVTQTPRYLIKTRGQQVTLSCSPISGHRSVSWYQQTPGQGLQFLFEYFSETQRNKGNFPGRFSGRQFSNSRSEMNVSTLELGDSALYLCASSDPTGTGGGKQYFGPGTRLTVT.

Here the CDR3 DNA reads TGCGCCAGCAGCCAGGACTTCCCGGGGAGGGCCTACGAGCAGTACTTC. It yields the protein CASSQDFPGRAYEQYF. The V gene is TRBV4-1, the J gene TRBJ2-7; 7 nucleotides align to TRBD2. Germline trimming cut 3 bases from V and 2 bases from J; bases unmatched to any gene: 10. The CDR3 totals 16 residues. Germline assignment: CDR1 MGHRA and CDR2 YSYEKL.